This T cell receptor (beta chain) was sequenced during a study of vaccination and CD4 T cells after COVID-19. Across the whole study: Researchers treated cells with overlapping spike peptides taken from SARS-CoV-2, HCoV-NL63, HCoV-OC43 and HCoV-229E.

As for treatment: roughly ten-day PBMC culture with coronavirus spike peptide pools or control peptides (ViraFEST assay). On days 3 and 7, half the medium was swapped for fresh IL-2-containing medium. The Oncomine TCR Beta short-read assay was applied to DNA of cultured CD4+ T cells. MiXCR, applied by TCRdb to the PCR reads, yields one record per CDR3 protein. The table lists more than 10,000 distinct CDR3 sequences, less than 70% of them singletons. After removal of 2 bases from V and 2 bases from J, the junction contained 5 bases not matched to a gene. In germline, CDR1 is MNHEY, CDR2 SVGEGT. CDR3 size: 16 residues. Only a few counts were recorded for this clonotype. Its antigen is currently unknown.

The material sequenced was CD4+ T cells from blood, cultured in vitro. This clonotype was sampled from a human donor who had recovered from COVID-19. The chain employs TRBV6-2 or TRBV6-3 and TRBJ2-3; 9 positions match TRBD2. CDR3 DNA sequence: TGTGCCAGCAGTTACACTGCGGGGGGGGTCACAGATACGCAGTATTTT. Protein: CASSYTAGGVTDTQYF.